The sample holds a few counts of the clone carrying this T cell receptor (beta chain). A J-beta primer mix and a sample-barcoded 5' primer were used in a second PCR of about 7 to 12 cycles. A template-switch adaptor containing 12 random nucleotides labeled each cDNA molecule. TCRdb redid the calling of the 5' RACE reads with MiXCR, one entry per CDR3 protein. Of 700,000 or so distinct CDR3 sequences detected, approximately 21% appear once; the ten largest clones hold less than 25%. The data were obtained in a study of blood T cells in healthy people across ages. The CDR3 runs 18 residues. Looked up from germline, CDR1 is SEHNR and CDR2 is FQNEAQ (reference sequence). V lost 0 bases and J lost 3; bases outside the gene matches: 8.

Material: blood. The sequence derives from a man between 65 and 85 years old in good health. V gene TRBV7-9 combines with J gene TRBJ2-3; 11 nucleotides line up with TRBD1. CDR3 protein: CASSLARDRGLRTDTQYF. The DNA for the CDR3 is TGTGCCAGCAGCTTAGCCCGGGACAGGGGGTTACGGACAGATACGCAGTATTTT.